This is a list of T cell receptor beta chains from one sample in a study of Ad26.COV2.S vaccination and SARS-CoV-2 variants. Clones were read by immunoSEQ multiplex PCR, and TCRdb kept only the in-frame ones, dropping some. There are 350,000 to 400,000 clones in the sample; about 88% occur only once, and about 1.9% lies in the top ten. This material consisted of peripheral blood, taken in a trial of Ad26.COV2.S vaccine versus placebo. The receptors stem from a person between 18 and 65 years old who received the Ad26.COV2.S COVID-19 vaccine or a placebo. CDR3s include the opening cysteine and the closing phenylalanine or tryptophan. D genes are given only for firm matches. Rows give clone size only sometimes, using once, few, many, or a class for an expanded clone.

J gene | V gene | clone size | D gene | CDR3 protein | CDR3 DNA
TRBJ2-2 | TRBV11-2 | . | . | CASRTARAGELFF | TGTGCCAGCAGGACTGCCCGGGCCGGGGAGCTGTTTTTT
TRBJ2-7 | TRBV4-2 | . | . | CASSQGVGGGYEQYF | TGTGCCAGCAGCCAAGGGGTCGGAGGGGGATACGAGCAGTACTTC
TRBJ1-5 | TRBV27 | . | . | CASSLGSYQPQHF | TGTGCCAGCAGTTTGGGGTCATACCAGCCCCAGCATTTT
TRBJ2-7 | TRBV5-1 | . | TRBD2 | CASKKGREETYEQYF | TGCGCCAGCAAAAAGGGGCGGGAGGAGACCTACGAGCAGTACTTC
TRBJ2-1 | TRBV11-3 | . | TRBD2 | CASSLVVTSGSNEQFF | TGTGCCAGCAGCTTAGTTGTGACTAGCGGGAGCAATGAGCAGTTCTTC
TRBJ1-1 | TRBV5-1 | . | TRBD1 | CASSLEGADRNTEAFF | TGCGCCAGCAGCTTGGAGGGGGCGGACAGGAACACTGAAGCTTTCTTT
TRBJ2-3 | TRBV11-2 | . | . | CASSQTTDTQYF | TGTGCCAGCAGCCAGACCACAGATACGCAGTATTTT
TRBJ2-3 | TRBV18 | . | . | CASSPMAASTDTQYF | TGTGCCAGCTCACCAATGGCGGCGAGCACAGATACGCAGTATTTT
TRBJ2-3 | TRBV14 | once | . | CASSSLLGSPDTQYF | TGTGCCAGCAGCTCCTTACTAGGGAGTCCGGATACGCAGTATTTT
TRBJ1-2 | TRBV12-3/TRBV12-4 | . | . | CASSLDGLYGYTF | TGTGCCAGCAGCCTGGACGGCCTCTATGGCTACACCTTC
TRBJ1-2 | TRBV6-1 | . | . | CASSEALGQRYGYTF | TGTGCCAGCAGTGAAGCGCTAGGACAGCGATATGGCTACACCTTC
TRBJ2-5 | TRBV18 | . | TRBD2 | CASSPSVTSGEQETQYF | TGTGCCAGCTCACCCAGTGTCACTAGCGGGGAGCAAGAGACCCAGTACTTC
TRBJ2-3 | TRBV27 | . | . | CASSRRTTGTDTQYF | TGTGCCAGCAGCCGGAGGACAACGGGTACAGATACGCAGTATTTT
TRBJ2-7 | TRBV3-1/TRBV3-2 | . | . | CASSQDKKGLTYEQYF | TGTGCCAGCAGCCAAGATAAGAAGGGCTTAACCTACGAGCAGTACTTC
TRBJ1-1 | TRBV29-1 | . | TRBD1 | CSGGRDRGAFF | TGCAGCGGGGGAAGGGACAGGGGTGCTTTCTTT
TRBJ2-2 | TRBV7-9 | . | . | CASSPAGTRNTGELFF | TGTGCCAGCAGCCCGGCCGGGACGAGGAACACCGGGGAGCTGTTTTTT
TRBJ2-5 | TRBV2 | . | . | CASSYIPAASQPGTQYF | TGTGCCAGCAGCTACATCCCAGCGGCCAGTCAGCCGGGGACCCAGTACTTC
TRBJ1-5 | TRBV24-1 | . | . | CATRTHGQPQHF | TGTGCCACCAGAACTCACGGTCAGCCCCAGCATTTT
TRBJ1-1 | TRBV5-4 | . | . | CASSSGARDTEAFF | TGTGCCAGCAGCTCCGGGGCCAGGGACACTGAAGCTTTCTTT
TRBJ2-1 | TRBV5-4 | . | TRBD2 | CASSFPSGRSYNEQFF | TGTGCCAGCAGCTTCCCTAGCGGGAGGTCCTACAATGAGCAGTTCTTC
TRBJ2-5 | TRBV28 | . | . | CASSLRDPLFAQYF | TGTGCCAGCAGTTTAAGGGACCCCCTTTTCGCCCAGTACTTC
TRBJ2-1 | TRBV7-8 | . | TRBD2 | CASSLGLAGDGGEQFF | TGTGCCAGCAGCTTAGGACTAGCGGGAGACGGCGGTGAGCAGTTCTTC